Below are 27 T cell receptor beta chains sequenced from a single sample in a study of shared clonotypes between healthy human individuals. Clones were sequenced by immunoSEQ multiplex PCR, and TCRdb holds only the in-frame ones, with some missing. The sample holds about 2,500,000 clones, approximately 94% seen once. The specimen sequenced was naive CD4+ T cells sorted from blood. Regarding subset: CD45RA+ positively selected. These receptors were collected from a man between 18 and 29 years old in good health.

This chain links TRBV6-6 with TRBJ2-2; D not certain. Germline CDR1 is MNHNY and CDR2 is SVGAGI (reference sequence). Deletions cut 6 bases from V and 3 bases from J, with 11 bases between. The CDR3 contains 14 residues. CDR3 sequence: CASSSGRDTGELFF. The CDR3 region has the DNA TGTGCCAGCAGCTCCGGAAGGGACACCGGGGAGCTGTTTTTT.

As to this clone: Distinct nucleotide sequences in the sample also encode this CDR3. V is TRBV6-5 and J is TRBJ1-2, with D tentatively TRBD1 (6 bases). The CDR3 loop spans 14 amino acids. Looked up from germline, CDR1 is MNHEY and CDR2 is SVGAGI. Trimming removed 2 bases from V and 2 bases from J, with 9 bases in between. The CDR3, as DNA: TGTGCCAGCAGTTACGGGGGGCTAAACTATGGCTACACCTTC. This encodes CASSYGGLNYGYTF.

The rearrangement uses TRBV5-1 and TRBJ2-7; D may match TRBD1 or TRBD2 (5 bases each). The CDR3 runs to 13 residues. CDR1 is SGHRS, CDR2 YFSETQ, per germline. Trimming removed 3 bases at V and 6 bases at J, with 13 bases between. CDR3 sequence reads: CASSSSWDREQYF. The DNA for the CDR3 is TGCGCCAGCAGCTCGAGTTGGGACCGCGAGCAGTACTTC.

The chain joins TRBV5-1 to TRBJ2-3; 9 nucleotides line up with TRBD2. The CDR3 contains 17 residues. CDR1 is SGHRS and CDR2 is YFSETQ in the germline V gene. Trimming cost V 4 bases and J 6 bases; bases outside gene matches: 15. The CDR3 spells CASSLRGASGTIDTQYF. In nucleotides, the CDR3 is TGCGCCAGCAGCCTCAGAGGGGCTAGCGGGACTATTGATACGCAGTATTTT.

CDR3: CAQGDREGSPLHF. CDR3 coding DNA: TGTGCCCAGGGGGACAGGGAAGGTTCACCCCTCCACTTT. J is TRBJ1-6 and V is TRBV6-8; 9 nucleotides line up with TRBD1. This CDR3 is built from 13 residues. From germline, CDR1 is MNHGY and CDR2 SAAAGT. Trimming cost V 11 bases and J 9 bases; bases outside gene matches: 8.

This clone is a singleton in its sample. The chain carries TRBV10-2 and TRBJ2-4; 9 bases line up with TRBD2. Germline V gives CDR1 WSHSY, CDR2 SAAADI. This CDR3 comprises 21 residues. Trimming removed 0 bases from V and 0 bases from J; junction bases left unmatched: 15. In DNA form, the CDR3 reads TGCGCCAGCAGTGAGTCGATTTTAGCGGGGGCCTCCTTGGGAGCCAAAAACATTCAGTACTTC. This sequence encodes CASSESILAGASLGAKNIQYF.

The chain combines TRBV2 with TRBJ1-4, with D perhaps matching TRBD1 (5 bases). Per the germline V gene, CDR1 is SNHLY and CDR2 is FYNNEI. The CDR3 is 15 amino acids. V was cut by 8 bases and J by 3 bases, with 16 bases left in between. CDR3 in amino acids: CASDYSGLANEKLFF. For the CDR3, the DNA is TGTGCCAGCGATTACTCAGGGTTGGCTAATGAAAAACTGTTTTTT.

The chain combines TRBV19 with TRBJ2-2, with TRBD2 identical over 14 bases. This CDR3 has 17 residues. Germline V gene sequence: CDR1 LNHDA, CDR2 SQIVND (reference sequence). V gave up 5 bases and J gave up 6 bases; unmatched junction bases: 8. This CDR3 reads CASSPRTSGRWAGELFF. In nucleotides, the CDR3 is TGTGCCAGTAGTCCGCGGACTAGCGGGAGGTGGGCCGGGGAGCTGTTTTTT.

The chain employs TRBV27 and TRBJ2-7, with D possibly being TRBD1 (8 bases). This CDR3 has 15 amino acids. Trimming pared 5 bases from V and 1 base from J, leaving 15 bases between. CDR1 is MNHEY, CDR2 SMNVEV, per germline (reference sequence). In DNA form, the CDR3 reads TGTGCCAGCAGTCCACAGGGGGGGATATCCTACGAGCAGTACTTC. Its protein is CASSPQGGISYEQYF.

The chain combines TRBV7-2 with TRBJ2-3; 12 nucleotides align to TRBD1. With V trimmed by 5 bases and J by 4 bases, 10 bases remained unmatched. This CDR3 spans 17 amino acids. Germline loops: CDR1 SGHTA, CDR2 FQGNSA. The CDR3 DNA is TGTGCCAGCAGCCGGGTGTGGGACAGGGGGCTCCCAGATACGCAGTATTTT. It translates to CASSRVWDRGLPDTQYF.

The V gene is TRBV6-1, the J gene TRBJ1-1, with 7 bases aligning to TRBD1. The CDR3 covers 14 residues. Per germline, CDR1 MNHNS and CDR2 SASEGT. V gave up 10 bases and J gave up 1 base; unmatched junction bases: 9. This CDR3 reads CAIQNRDRNTEAFF. CDR3 sequence (DNA): TGTGCCATCCAGAACCGGGACAGGAACACTGAAGCTTTCTTT.

CDR3 sequence reads: CARSEEEGPYEQYF. The CDR3 DNA reads TGTGCCAGAAGCGAGGAGGAGGGCCCCTACGAGCAGTACTTC. The chain recombines TRBV5-3 with TRBJ2-7; D possibly corresponds to TRBD2 (6 bases). TRBV5-3 qualifies as an ORF whose function is uncertain. The CDR3 has 14 residues. V lost 4 bases to trimming and J lost 2 bases, with 13 bases between them.

The genes are TRBV5-1 and TRBJ2-7; TRBD2 matches at 9 bases. The CDR3 contains 15 residues. Per germline, CDR1 SGHRS and CDR2 YFSETQ. J gave up 2 bases and V 4 bases, and 7 bases lay outside the gene matches. CDR3 protein: CASSEGGGGAYEQYF. In nucleotides, the CDR3 is TGCGCCAGCAGCGAAGGTGGCGGGGGGGCCTACGAGCAGTACTTC.

For this clone: The sample carries other DNA sequences with the same CDR3. The chain employs TRBV6-6 and TRBJ2-1; TRBD2 matches 10 bases. The CDR3 covers 15 residues. Germline V gene data show CDR1 as MNHNY and CDR2 as SVGAGI (reference sequence). J gave up 7 bases and V 2 bases, and 5 bases lay outside the gene matches. CDR3 residues: CASSYGGLAANEQFF. In DNA, the CDR3 is TGTGCCAGCAGTTACGGTGGACTAGCGGCTAATGAGCAGTTCTTC.

This chain connects TRBV28 to TRBJ1-3, with D unresolved. Per the germline V gene, CDR1 is MDHEN and CDR2 is SYDVKM. The CDR3 is 15 residues long. The V end lost 2 bases, the J end lost 0 bases, and 8 bases lay between the germline ends. The CDR3: CASSLSTSSGNTIYF. The DNA of the CDR3 is TGTGCCAGCAGTTTAAGCACCAGCTCTGGAAACACCATATATTTT.

This sequence joins TRBV30 and TRBJ2-7, with 9 bases aligning to TRBD1. Germline V gene data show CDR1 as GTSNPN and CDR2 as SVGIG (reference sequence). This CDR3 contains 15 residues. Trimming at V came to 0 bases and at J to 5 bases, leaving 8 bases not matched to a gene. The CDR3 coding sequence is TGTGCCTGGAGTGTAGGGACAGGGCGGCTCCACGAGCAGTACTTC. Its translation is CAWSVGTGRLHEQYF.

The V gene is TRBV30, the J gene TRBJ1-1, with D tentatively TRBD1 (5 bases). Germline-derived CDR1 and CDR2 are GTSNPN and SVGIG (reference sequence). This CDR3 has 14 amino acids. V was shortened by 4 bases and J by 7 bases, with 19 bases between the two germline ends. CDR3 sequence (DNA): TGTGCCTGGAAAGGGTCGGGGGGAGTTTTTGAAGCTTTCTTT. This translates into CAWKGSGGVFEAFF. The entire variable domain, with the rest obtained from reference TRBV30 and TRBJ1-1, is as follows: SQTIHQWPATLVQPVGSPLSLECTVEGTSNPNLYWYRQAAGRGLQLLFYSVGIGQISSEVPQNLSASRPQDRQFILSSKKLLLSDSGFYLCAWKGSGGVFEAFFGQGTRLTVV.

This chain links TRBV18 with TRBJ2-7; TRBD1 matches at 7 bases. Germline assignment: CDR1 KGHSH and CDR2 LQKENI. V lost 6 bases, J lost 1 base, and 12 bases stayed unmatched. This CDR3 is built from 16 residues. CDR3 bases: TGTGCCAGCTCTGGTGAAGGGGGCTGGGGGTCCTACGAGCAGTACTTC. Translation gives CASSGEGGWGSYEQYF.

This clone was counted only a few times. The rearrangement links TRBV7-2 to TRBJ1-1; weak D call: TRBD1 (5 bases). The CDR3 is 15 residues long. V was pared by 1 base and J by 5 bases, with 14 bases between. Germline CDR1 reads SGHTA; CDR2 reads FQGNSA. CDR3 amino acids: CASSLEGRVGTEAFF. CDR3 nucleotides: TGTGCCAGCAGCTTAGAGGGACGAGTAGGAACTGAAGCTTTCTTT.

The rearrangement joins TRBV11-2 to TRBJ2-7, with D tentatively TRBD2 (6 bases). The V end was cut by 3 bases, the J end by 2 bases, with 11 bases between. There are 14 residues in the CDR3. The germline V gene has CDR1 SGHAT and CDR2 FQNNGV. CDR3 sequence (DNA): TGTGCCAGCAGCTTGGAGGGCGCCCCCTACGAGCAGTACTTC. Its translation is CASSLEGAPYEQYF.

The V and J genes are TRBV6-6 and TRBJ1-5; D is ambiguous. CDR3 length: 14 residues. Trimming took off 2 bases at V and 2 bases at J, with 7 bases between the two ends. CDR1 MNHNY and CDR2 SVGAGI come from the germline V gene (reference sequence). The CDR3 coding sequence is TGTGCCAGCAGTTACACTTCAGGCAATCAGCCCCAGCATTTT. Translated, it gives CASSYTSGNQPQHF.

This clone was seen just once. The rearrangement uses TRBV1 and TRBJ2-2; no check of the table's D call, TRBD2, against the DNA was made. TRBV1 is a pseudogene locus. The CDR3 sequence is 14 residues long. CDR3 DNA: TGCACCAGCTCGGGAGGATGTTCCACCGGGGAGCTGTTTTTT. As protein: CTSSGGCSTGELFF.

The CDR3, as DNA: TGTGCCAGCTCAAAGGGGCTCAATGAAAAACTGTTTTTT. Amino acid sequence: CASSKGLNEKLFF. The J gene is TRBJ1-4, the V gene TRBV18; a weak D match, TRBD1 (5 bases). Germline-derived CDR1 and CDR2 are KGHSH and LQKENI. The V and J ends lost 5 bases and 5 bases respectively, with 9 bases between them. The CDR3 totals 13 residues. Variable domain in full (rest from reference TRBV18 and TRBJ1-4): NAGVMQNPRHLVRRRGQEARLRCSPMKGHSHVYWYRQLPEEGLKFMVYLQKENIIDESGMPKERFSAEFPKEGPSILRIQQVVRGDSAAYFCASSKGLNEKLFFGSGTQLSVL.

This sequence joins TRBV7-8 and TRBJ2-3; D ambiguous. The CDR3 runs 12 residues. Trimming shortened V by 5 bases and J by 6 bases, and 9 bases separated the two germline ends. The germline CDR1 and CDR2 sequences are SGHVS and FQNEAQ. CDR3 DNA sequence: TGTGCCAGCAGCCTTCGACTGGATACGCAGTATTTT. Translated: CASSLRLDTQYF.

On this clone itself: The DNA is left out, because the CDR3 cannot be placed on it with certainty; the CDR3 is given as TCRdb lists it. CDR3 amino acids: CASSSSSPYEQYF. The rearrangement joins TRBV6-5 to TRBJ2-7; TRBD2 is the table's D call, not checked against the DNA. The CDR3 totals 13 residues, both ends included. Per germline, CDR1 MNHEY and CDR2 SVGAGI.

V gene TRBV28 combines with J gene TRBJ2-1; perhaps TRBD2 as D (6 bases). CDR3 length: 14 amino acids. Germline values: CDR1 MDHEN, CDR2 SYDVKM. V was trimmed by 2 bases and J by 6 bases, leaving 11 bases between them. The CDR3 is CASSLATGSNEQFF. The CDR3 nucleotides read TGTGCCAGCAGTTTAGCCACCGGGAGCAATGAGCAGTTCTTC.

The V and J genes are TRBV28 and TRBJ1-1, with a tentative D call TRBD1 (6 bases). With 8 bases removed from V and 1 base from J, the gap between germline ends came to 11 bases. Germline V gene lookup returns CDR1 MDHEN and CDR2 SYDVKM. The CDR3 spans 13 residues. CDR3 amino acids: CASGGGRNTEAFF. The DNA of the CDR3 is TGTGCCAGCGGAGGGGGGCGGAACACTGAAGCTTTCTTT.